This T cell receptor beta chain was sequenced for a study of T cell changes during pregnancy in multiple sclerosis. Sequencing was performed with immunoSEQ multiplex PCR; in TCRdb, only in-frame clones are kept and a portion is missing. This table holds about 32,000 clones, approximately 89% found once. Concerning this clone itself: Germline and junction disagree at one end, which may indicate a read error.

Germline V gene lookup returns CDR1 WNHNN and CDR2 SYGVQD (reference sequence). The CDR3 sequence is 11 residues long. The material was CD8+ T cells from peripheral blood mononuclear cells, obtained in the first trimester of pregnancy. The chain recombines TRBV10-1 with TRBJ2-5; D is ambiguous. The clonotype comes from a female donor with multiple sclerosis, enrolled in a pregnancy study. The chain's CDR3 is CASPPQEAQYF. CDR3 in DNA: TGCGCCAGCCCTCCCCAAGAGGCCCAGTACTTC.